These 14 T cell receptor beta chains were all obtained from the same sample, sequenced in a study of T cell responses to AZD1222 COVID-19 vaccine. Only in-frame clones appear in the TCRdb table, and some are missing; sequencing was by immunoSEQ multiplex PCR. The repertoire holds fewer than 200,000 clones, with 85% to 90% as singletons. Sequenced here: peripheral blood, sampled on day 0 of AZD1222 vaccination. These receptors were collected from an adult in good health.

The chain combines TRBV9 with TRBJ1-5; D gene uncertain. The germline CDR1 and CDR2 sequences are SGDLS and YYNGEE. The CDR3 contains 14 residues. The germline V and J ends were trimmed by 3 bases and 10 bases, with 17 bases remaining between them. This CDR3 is CASSGGDGVGPQHF. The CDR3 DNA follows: TGTGCCAGCAGCGGAGGAGACGGTGTGGGACCCCAGCATTTT.

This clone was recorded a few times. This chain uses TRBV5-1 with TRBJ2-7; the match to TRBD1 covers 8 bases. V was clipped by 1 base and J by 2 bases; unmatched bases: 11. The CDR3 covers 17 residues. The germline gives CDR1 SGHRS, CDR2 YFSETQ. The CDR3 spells CASSLSRQGQATYEQYF. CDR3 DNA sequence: TGCGCCAGCAGCTTGTCCCGTCAGGGACAGGCGACCTACGAGCAGTACTTC.

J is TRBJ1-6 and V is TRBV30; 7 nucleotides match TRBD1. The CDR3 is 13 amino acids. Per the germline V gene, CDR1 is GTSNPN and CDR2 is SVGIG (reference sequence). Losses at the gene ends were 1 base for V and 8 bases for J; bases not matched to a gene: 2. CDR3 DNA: TGTGCCTGGAGTGCACAGGGGCATTCACCCCTCCACTTT. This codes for CAWSAQGHSPLHF.

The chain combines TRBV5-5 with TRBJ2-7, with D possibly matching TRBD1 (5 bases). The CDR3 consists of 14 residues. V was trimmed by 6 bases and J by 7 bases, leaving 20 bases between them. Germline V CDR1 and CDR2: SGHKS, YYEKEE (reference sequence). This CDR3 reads CASTPRQPVTEQYF. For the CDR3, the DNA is TGTGCCAGCACCCCTCGACAGCCAGTAACTGAGCAGTACTTC.

The CDR3 spells CASNSGTGGDQPQHF. The DNA for the CDR3 is TGTGCCAGTAACTCCGGGACAGGGGGCGATCAGCCCCAGCATTTT. This chain connects TRBV19 to TRBJ1-5; the match to TRBD1 covers 12 bases. With 7 bases clipped from V and 5 bases from J, the junction kept 6 bases outside the gene matches. Looked up from germline, CDR1 is LNHDA and CDR2 is SQIVND (reference sequence). This CDR3 spans 15 amino acids.

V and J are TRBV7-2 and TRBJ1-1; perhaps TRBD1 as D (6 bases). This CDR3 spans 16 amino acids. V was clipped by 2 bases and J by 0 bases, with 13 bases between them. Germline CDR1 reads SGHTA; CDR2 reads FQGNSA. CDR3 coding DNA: TGTGCCAGCAGCTTAACTCCACAGGGTCTGAACACTGAAGCTTTCTTT. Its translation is CASSLTPQGLNTEAFF.

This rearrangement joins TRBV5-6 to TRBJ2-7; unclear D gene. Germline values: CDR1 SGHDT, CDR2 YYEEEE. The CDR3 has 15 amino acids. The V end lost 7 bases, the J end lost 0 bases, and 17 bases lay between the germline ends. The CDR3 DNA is TGTGCCAGCTCGCTCCCCCGCGAAAGCTCCTACGAGCAGTACTTC. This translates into CASSLPRESSYEQYF.

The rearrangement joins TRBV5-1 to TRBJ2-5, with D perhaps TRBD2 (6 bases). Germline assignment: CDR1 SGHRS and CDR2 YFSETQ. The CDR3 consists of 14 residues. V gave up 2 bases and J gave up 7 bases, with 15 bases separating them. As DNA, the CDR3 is TGCGCCAGCAGCTTAACTAGCCAAGCAGGGACCCAGTACTTC. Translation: CASSLTSQAGTQYF.

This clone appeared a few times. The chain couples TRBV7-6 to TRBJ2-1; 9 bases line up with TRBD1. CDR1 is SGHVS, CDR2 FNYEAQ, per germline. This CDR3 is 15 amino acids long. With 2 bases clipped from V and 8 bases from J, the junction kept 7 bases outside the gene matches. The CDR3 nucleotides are TGTGCCAGCAGCTTATCCGGGACAGGGTATCATGAGCAGTTCTTC. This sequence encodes CASSLSGTGYHEQFF.

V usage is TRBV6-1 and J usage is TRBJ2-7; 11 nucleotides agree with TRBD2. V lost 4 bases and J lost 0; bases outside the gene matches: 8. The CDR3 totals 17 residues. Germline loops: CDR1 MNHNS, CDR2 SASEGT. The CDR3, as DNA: TGTGCCAGCAGTGGGGCGACTAGCGGGAATCCCTCCTACGAGCAGTACTTC. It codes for CASSGATSGNPSYEQYF.

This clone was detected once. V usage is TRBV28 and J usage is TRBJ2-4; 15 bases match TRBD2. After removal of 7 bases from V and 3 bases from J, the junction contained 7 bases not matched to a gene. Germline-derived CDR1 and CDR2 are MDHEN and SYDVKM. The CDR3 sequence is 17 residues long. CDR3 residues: CASTSPGLAGGKNIQYF. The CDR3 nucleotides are TGTGCCAGCACGTCGCCGGGACTAGCGGGAGGCAAAAACATTCAGTACTTC.

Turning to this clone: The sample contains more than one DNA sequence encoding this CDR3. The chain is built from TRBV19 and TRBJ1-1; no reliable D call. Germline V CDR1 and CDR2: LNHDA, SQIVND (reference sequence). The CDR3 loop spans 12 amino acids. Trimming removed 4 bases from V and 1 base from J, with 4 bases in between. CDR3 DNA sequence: TGTGCCAGTAGTAGGGGGAACACTGAAGCTTTCTTT. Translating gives CASSRGNTEAFF.

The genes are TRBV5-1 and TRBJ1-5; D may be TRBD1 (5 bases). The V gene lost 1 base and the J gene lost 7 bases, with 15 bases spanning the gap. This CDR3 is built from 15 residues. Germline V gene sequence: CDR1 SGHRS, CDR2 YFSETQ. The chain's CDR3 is CASSLSSGDGQPQHF. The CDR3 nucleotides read TGCGCCAGCAGCTTGAGTTCGGGGGATGGACAGCCCCAGCATTTT.

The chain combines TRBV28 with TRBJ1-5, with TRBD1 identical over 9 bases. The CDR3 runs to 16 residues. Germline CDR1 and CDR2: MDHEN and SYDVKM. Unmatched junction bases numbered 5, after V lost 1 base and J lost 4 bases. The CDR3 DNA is TGTGCCAGCAGTTTATTCGGACAGGGGCGGAATCAGCCCCAGCATTTT. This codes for CASSLFGQGRNQPQHF.